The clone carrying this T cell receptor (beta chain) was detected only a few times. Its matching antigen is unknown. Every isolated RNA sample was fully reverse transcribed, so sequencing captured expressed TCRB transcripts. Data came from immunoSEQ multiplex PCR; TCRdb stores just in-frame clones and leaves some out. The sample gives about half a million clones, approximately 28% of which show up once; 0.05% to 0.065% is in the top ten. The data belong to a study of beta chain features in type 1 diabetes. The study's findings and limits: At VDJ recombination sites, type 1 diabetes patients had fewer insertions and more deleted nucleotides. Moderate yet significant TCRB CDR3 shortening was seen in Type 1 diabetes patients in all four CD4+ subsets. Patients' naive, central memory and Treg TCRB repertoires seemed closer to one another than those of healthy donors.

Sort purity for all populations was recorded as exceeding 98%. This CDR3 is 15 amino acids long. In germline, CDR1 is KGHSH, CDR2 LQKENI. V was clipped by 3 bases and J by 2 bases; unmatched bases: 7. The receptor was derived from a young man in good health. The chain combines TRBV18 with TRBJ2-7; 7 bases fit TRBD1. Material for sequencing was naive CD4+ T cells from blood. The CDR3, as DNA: TGTGCCAGCTCACCGACAGGGCCCAGCGCCTACGAGCAGTACTTC. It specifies CASSPTGPSAYEQYF.